The source of this T cell receptor beta chain is a study of T cell responses to AZD1222 COVID-19 vaccine (dated by TCRdb to the early 2020s). As for the study more broadly: TCR sequencing was performed for more than 230 trial participants, of whom 200 to 210 were given two doses of AZD1222 and approximately 25 were given two doses of MenACWY control vaccine. Trial participants were enrolled into age subgroups of 18-55, 56-69 and 70-plus years, which contained approximately 150, 30 and 60 TCR-sequenced participants, respectively. The paper's findings and limits, for the study overall: A significant rise in spike-specific TCR breadth and depth was observed after two AZD1222 doses relative to day 0 and relative to MenACWY recipients. Vaccine-associated CD4 TCRs spanned the whole spike protein, with dominant responses in regions 160-218 and 743-854. Conclusions about previously exposed vaccinees are limited, since just 5 to 7 AZD1222 recipients were seropositive for SARS-CoV-2 at baseline. Epitopes outside the regions mutated in the B.1.351 and B.1.1.7 variants were reportedly recognized by nearly half of the unique spike-specific TCRs. In the small 56-69-year group, the increase in depth fell short of significance, most likely because of low power. No day 14 peak-response samples were available, so repertoires were characterized only after the peak T cell response. Most participants were white British and females outnumbered males, and the authors suggested that clonal diversity may have been underestimated.

The CDR3 regions of human TCRbeta chains were analyzed by immunosequencing. In the authors' own workflow: TCRs in the repertoires were compared against a reference library of SARS-CoV-2-specific TCRs that had been generated with the MIRA antigen-specificity platform. Breadth meant the fraction of unique TCRs that were SARS-CoV-2-associated, whereas depth meant the fraction of total T cells that were SARS-CoV-2-associated. Using the MIRA data, every spike-specific TCR was mapped to the spike region that the TCR reacted to and assigned to either a CD4 or a CD8 class. Log10-transformed breadth and depth values were compared by one-way ANOVA with Sidak's multiple comparisons tests. What TCRdb holds here is the immuneACCESS table cut down to in-frame rearrangements. Part of the clones is not present; checked against another copy, under half of the missing clones reflect an unresolved V gene, and the others are unexplained. V and J calls and clone size are given by that table; D and trimming were obtained from the DNA. For this sample the table gives under 150,000 clones, of which 88% were detected only once. 4.5% to 7% of the sample lies in the top ten.

The time point label on this specimen signifies: about 28 days (+/-7) after the second vaccine dose. AZD1222 recipients with second doses at about 4 weeks or about 12 weeks were pooled, because spike-specific TCR depth and breadth did not differ between schedules. Samples from vaccinated people were obtained from the UK trials COV001 and COV002, which included a single-blind randomized controlled phase 2/3 trial of AZD1222 (ChAdOx1 nCoV-19) in healthy adults. For TCRbeta chain sequencing, PBMC samples were collected from trial participants at day 0 and at day 28 after the second dose. Measured from the cysteine to the phenylalanine, the CDR3 is 15 residues long. Kept here is only the CDR3 DNA, which spans 45 bases and is read in frame from base 1. Between the V and J ends, shortened by 3 bases and 5 bases respectively, the junction contains 11 bases. Looking up the germline V gene (reference sequence) yields CDR1 SEHNR and CDR2 FQNEAQ.

Regarding this clone: The target of this receptor is not known. Base-call qualities are not available, and no considerably larger clone is one nucleotide away.

This clonotype was obtained from an adult who received the AZD1222 COVID-19 vaccine. The sequence links TRBV7-9 to TRBJ1-6, with TRBD1 tentatively as D gene (6 bases match). Source: peripheral blood, taken 28 days after the second AZD1222 dose. CDR3 protein: CASSLTGRDNSPLHF. The DNA sequence reads TGTGCCAGCAGCTTGACAGGAAGAGATAATTCACCCCTCCACTTT. Full variable domain (CDR3 extended with the reference TRBV7-9 and TRBJ1-6 proteins): DTGVSQNPRHKITKRGQNVTFRCDPISEHNRLYWYRQTLGQGPEFLTYFQNEAQLEKSRLLSDRFSAERPKGSFSTLEIQRTEQGDSAMYLCASSLTGRDNSPLHFGNGTRLTVT.